These 21 T cell receptor beta chains were all obtained from the same sample, sequenced in a study of beta chain features in type 1 diabetes. TCRB transcripts that were expressed got sequenced, as all of the isolated RNA had been reverse transcribed. Assay used: immunoSEQ multiplex PCR; TCRdb lists only in-frame clones, some missing. The profile covers 140,000 or so clones, with about 10% appearing a single time and roughly 1.3% taken by the ten largest. Material for sequencing was naive CD4+ T cells from blood. The receptors here all came from a young man in good health.

The rearrangement uses TRBV7-3 and TRBJ2-1, with TRBD2 matching over 15 bases. The CDR3 runs to 16 residues. The germline CDR1 and CDR2 sequences are SGHTA and FQGTGA. With 1 base clipped from V and 12 bases from J, the junction kept 7 bases outside the gene matches. For the CDR3, the DNA is TGTGCCAGCAGCTTAATGGGACTAGCGGGGGGATCGGGGCAGTTCTTC. Amino acids: CASSLMGLAGGSGQFF.

This clone showed up many times. This rearrangement joins TRBV29-1 to TRBJ2-3; maybe TRBD1 (6 bases). The CDR3 totals 13 residues. Looked up from germline, CDR1 is SQVTM and CDR2 is ANQGSEA. Between the trimmed V and J ends, which lost 7 bases and 0 bases, there was a span of 11 bases. The CDR3 nucleotides read TGCAGCGCCGGGACACACAGCACAGATACGCAGTATTTT. It specifies CSAGTHSTDTQYF.

This clone has a handful of counts. This CDR3 reads CASSLQGSSGNTIYF. CDR3 nucleotides: TGCGCCAGCAGCCTACAGGGTAGCTCTGGAAACACCATATATTTT. The V and J genes are TRBV5-1 and TRBJ1-3, with D maybe TRBD1 (6 bases). Trimming left V 4 bases short and J 0 bases short, with 11 bases between. This CDR3 comprises 15 residues. Germline loops: CDR1 SGHRS, CDR2 YFSETQ.

V usage is TRBV29-1 and J usage is TRBJ1-1, with D tentatively TRBD1 (6 bases). This CDR3 is 12 amino acids long. Germline CDR1 SQVTM, CDR2 ANQGSEA. V lost 7 bases and J lost 5, with 14 bases in between. The CDR3 DNA reads TGCAGCGCGAGGGGGGGGTGGACTGAAGCTTTCTTT. Translated: CSARGGWTEAFF.

Ten or more counts support this clone. CDR3 nucleotide sequence: TGCAGCGGGGCCCCGGACAGGAGCAATGAGCAGTTCTTC. Its protein is CSGAPDRSNEQFF. The gene calls are TRBV29-1 and TRBJ2-1; TRBD1 matches 7 bases. There are 13 residues in the CDR3. The germline gives CDR1 SQVTM, CDR2 ANQGSEA. V was pared by 7 bases and J by 6 bases, with 9 bases of the junction left unmatched.

A few counts support this clone. The genes are TRBV5-1 and TRBJ2-4; 9 bases match TRBD1. The CDR3 covers 18 residues. Per germline, CDR1 SGHRS and CDR2 YFSETQ. Losses at the gene ends were 0 bases for V and 0 bases for J; bases not matched to a gene: 7. This CDR3 is CASSLGAGQGRAKNIQYF. DNA for the CDR3: TGCGCCAGCAGCTTGGGGGCTGGACAGGGGAGAGCCAAAAACATTCAGTACTTC. Using reference TRBV5-1 and TRBJ2-4 for the parts outside the CDR3, the full variable domain is KAGVTQTPRYLIKTRGQQVTLSCSPISGHRSVSWYQQTPGQGLQFLFEYFSETQRNKGNFPGRFSGRQFSNSRSEMNVSTLELGDSALYLCASSLGAGQGRAKNIQYFGAGTRLSVL.

This chain joins TRBV1 and TRBJ2-7; the D call in the table, TRBD1, was not verified against the DNA. TRBV1 is shown as a pseudogene. There are 17 residues in the CDR3. The CDR3 loop is CTSSQTPFGRGQNEQYF. The CDR3 bases are TGCACCAGCAGCCAGACTCCGTTCGGCAGGGGGCAGAACGAGCAGTACTTC.

In this sample, this clone turned up a few times. The rearrangement joins TRBV4-2 to TRBJ2-3; a weak D match, TRBD2 (6 bases). Trimming cost V 1 base and J 5 bases, with 13 bases left between them. Per the germline V gene, CDR1 is LGHNA and CDR2 is YNFKEQ. The CDR3 spans 15 residues. Here the CDR3 reads CASSQGRAGGDTQYF. Here the CDR3 DNA reads TGTGCCAGCAGCCAAGGGAGGGCCGGGGGAGATACGCAGTATTTT.

The CDR3 DNA reads as TGTGCCAGCAGCTTTGGGCGTAATACAGGGTCCTCGGGCTACACCTTC. It specifies CASSFGRNTGSSGYTF. The chain is built from TRBV7-2 and TRBJ1-2, with a weak D call TRBD1 (6 bases). This CDR3 is 16 amino acids long. Trimming left V 3 bases short and J 8 bases short, with 22 bases between. Germline V lookup: CDR1 SGHTA, CDR2 FQGNSA.

This clone appeared a few times. The rearrangement joins TRBV5-1 to TRBJ2-1; 11 bases align to TRBD2. Germline assignment: CDR1 SGHRS and CDR2 YFSETQ. The CDR3 consists of 15 residues. With V trimmed by 4 bases and J by 9 bases, 9 bases remained unmatched. The CDR3 region is CASSPLAGGPPEQFF. In DNA, the CDR3 is TGCGCCAGCAGCCCCCTAGCGGGGGGCCCGCCTGAGCAGTTCTTC.

This clone appeared a few times. Other DNA sequences from this sample encode an identical CDR3 as well. This chain uses TRBV7-3 with TRBJ2-1, with 10 bases identical to TRBD1. The CDR3 has 15 residues. Germline assignment: CDR1 SGHTA and CDR2 FQGTGA. The V gene end was trimmed by 4 bases and the J gene end by 1 base; junction bases not matched to a gene: 1. The CDR3 sequence is CASSSDRGSYNEQFF. DNA of the CDR3: TGTGCCAGCAGCTCGGACAGGGGGTCCTACAATGAGCAGTTCTTC. Variable domain in full (rest from reference TRBV7-3 and TRBJ2-1): GAGVSQTPSNKVTEKGKYVELRCDPISGHTALYWYRQSLGQGPEFLIYFQGTGAADDSGLPNDRFFAVRPEGSVSTLKIQRTERGDSAVYLCASSSDRGSYNEQFFGPGTRLTVL.

A few counts support this clone. This chain links TRBV19 with TRBJ2-3; 7 bases line up with TRBD1. The CDR3 length is 12 residues. After removal of 11 bases from V and 4 bases from J, the junction contained 6 bases not matched to a gene. CDR1 and CDR2 from the germline V gene are LNHDA and SQIVND (reference sequence). The CDR3 here is CAVTGFADTQYF. CDR3 sequence (DNA): TGTGCCGTGACAGGGTTCGCAGATACGCAGTATTTT.

A few counts support this clone. The chain uses TRBV7-9 and TRBJ1-4; 10 bases map to TRBD1. The CDR3 covers 16 residues. CDR1 and CDR2 from the germline V gene are SEHNR and FQNEAQ (reference sequence). After removal of 0 bases from V and 3 bases from J, the junction contained 1 base not matched to a gene. For the CDR3, the DNA is TGTGCCAGCAGCTTAGCGGGGACAGGGGCTAATGAAAAACTGTTTTTT. Its translation: CASSLAGTGANEKLFF.

The CDR3 coding sequence is TGTGCCAGCTGGCGACAGGGGAATGAAAAACTGTTTTTT. It specifies CASWRQGNEKLFF. The rearrangement uses TRBV28 and TRBJ1-4; 8 nucleotides match TRBD1. Trimming cost V 8 bases and J 5 bases; bases outside gene matches: 4. CDR1 MDHEN and CDR2 SYDVKM come from the germline V gene. This CDR3 has 13 residues.

This clone was detected many times. The V gene is TRBV7-2, the J gene TRBJ1-2; possibly TRBD1 for D (5 bases). V shed 5 bases and J shed 4 bases, with 14 bases lying between them. The V gene's germline CDR1 is SGHTA and CDR2 FQGNSA. The CDR3 has 14 amino acids. The CDR3 spells CASSREEGTYGYTF. Here the CDR3 DNA reads TGTGCCAGCAGCCGAGAGGAGGGGACCTATGGCTACACCTTC.

The chain employs TRBV4-2 and TRBJ1-1; D is possibly TRBD1 (6 bases). V was cut by 2 bases and J by 3 bases, with 10 bases left in between. Germline loops: CDR1 LGHNA, CDR2 YNFKEQ. CDR3 length: 14 amino acids. CDR3 nucleotide sequence: TGTGCCAGCAGCCAAACATACAGGGACACTGAAGCTTTCTTT. Translated, it gives CASSQTYRDTEAFF.

This clone showed up just a few times. The V call is TRBV7-2, the J call TRBJ2-7, with D perhaps matching TRBD1 (6 bases). There are 14 residues in the CDR3. Germline CDR1 and CDR2: SGHTA and FQGNSA. Trimming left V 5 bases short and J 0 bases short, with 11 bases between. The CDR3 DNA reads as TGTGCCAGCAGCCCGAGGGGGTACTCCTACGAGCAGTACTTC. Protein product: CASSPRGYSYEQYF.

This chain uses TRBV7-8 with TRBJ2-5; 8 bases match TRBD1. This CDR3 contains 14 residues. V lost 6 bases and J lost 5; bases outside the gene matches: 8. The V gene's germline CDR1 is SGHVS and CDR2 FQNEAQ. This CDR3 reads CASSYRQGPETQYF. For the CDR3, the DNA is TGTGCCAGCAGTTATAGACAGGGGCCCGAGACCCAGTACTTC.

This clone was detected a few times. The chain links TRBV4-1 to TRBJ2-7; TRBD2 is a possible D gene (5 bases). CDR1 MGHRA and CDR2 YSYEKL come from the germline V gene. The CDR3 runs to 14 residues. V was shortened by 1 base and J by 4 bases, with 11 bases between the two germline ends. The CDR3 loop is CASSQAPGSYEQYF. DNA for the CDR3: TGCGCCAGCAGCCAAGCCCCGGGGTCTTACGAGCAGTACTTC.

The chain employs TRBV11-2 and TRBJ2-7; D may be TRBD2 (7 bases). The V end lost 3 bases, the J end lost 2 bases, and 17 bases lay between the germline ends. Looked up from germline, CDR1 is SGHAT and CDR2 is FQNNGV. The CDR3 runs 16 residues. CDR3: CASSFAARGGPYEQYF. The CDR3 DNA reads TGTGCCAGCAGCTTTGCCGCCCGCGGGGGCCCCTACGAGCAGTACTTC.

This clone was observed a few times. This chain joins TRBV6-5 and TRBJ2-1, with D perhaps TRBD1 (6 bases). The V end lost 2 bases, the J end lost 2 bases, and 10 bases lay between the germline ends. CDR1 is MNHEY, CDR2 SVGAGI, per germline. This CDR3 spans 15 amino acids. CDR3: CASSYRQVTYNEQFF. For the CDR3, the DNA is TGTGCCAGCAGTTACCGACAGGTAACCTACAATGAGCAGTTCTTC.